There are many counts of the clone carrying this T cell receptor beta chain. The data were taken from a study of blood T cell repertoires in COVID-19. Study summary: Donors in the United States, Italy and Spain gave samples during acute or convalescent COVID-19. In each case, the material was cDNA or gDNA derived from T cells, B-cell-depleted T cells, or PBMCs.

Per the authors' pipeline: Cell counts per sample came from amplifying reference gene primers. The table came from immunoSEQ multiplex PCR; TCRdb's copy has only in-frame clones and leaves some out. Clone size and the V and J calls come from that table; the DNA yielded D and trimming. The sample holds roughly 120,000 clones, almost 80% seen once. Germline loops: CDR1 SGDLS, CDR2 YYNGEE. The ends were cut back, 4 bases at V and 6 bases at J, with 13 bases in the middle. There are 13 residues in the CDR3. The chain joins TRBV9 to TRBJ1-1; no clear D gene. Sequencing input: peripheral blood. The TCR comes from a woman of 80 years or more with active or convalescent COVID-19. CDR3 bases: TGTGCCAGCAGCCAAACCTCGAGGGCTGAAGCTTTCTTT. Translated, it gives CASSQTSRAEAFF.